Reported below is one T cell receptor (beta chain). Using immunoSEQ multiplex PCR, the repertoire was profiled, and TCRdb retains in-frame clones only, with some absent. This table holds approximately 80,000 clones, approximately 83% found once. The entry originates in a study of T cell responses to AZD1222 COVID-19 vaccine. Germline CDR1 and CDR2: MNHEY and SVGAGI. The CDR3 totals 13 residues. Trimming removed 6 bases from V and 2 bases from J; junction bases left unmatched: 3. The origin of this receptor is an adult who received the AZD1222 COVID-19 vaccine. The J gene is TRBJ2-5, the V gene TRBV6-5; 7 nucleotides agree with TRBD1. The sample in question was peripheral blood, obtained 28 days after the second AZD1222 dose. CDR3 nucleotides: TGTGCCAGCAGATCGACAGGGCAAGAGACCCAGTACTTC. This translates into CASRSTGQETQYF.